These 15 T cell receptor beta chains came from one sample sequenced in a study of OX40 agonist ivuxolimab in advanced cancers. The assay was immunoSEQ multiplex PCR, and TCRdb's table has in-frame clones only and misses some. The data contain tens of thousands of clones, about 80% of them singletons. Sequenced material: CD4+ or CD8+ T cells sorted from blood, taken in a trial of the OX40 agonist ivuxolimab. Receptors were obtained from an adult with an advanced solid tumor such as melanoma, head and neck, liver or kidney cancer.

The V call is TRBV19, the J call TRBJ1-1; 7 bases agree with TRBD1. V lost 2 bases to trimming and J lost 5 bases; unmatched junction nucleotides: 8. The length of the CDR3 is 15 residues. Looked up from germline, CDR1 is LNHDA and CDR2 is SQIVND (reference sequence). DNA for the CDR3: TGTGCCAGTAGTATAAGGCCCATACAGGGGACTGAAGCTTTCTTT. Protein sequence: CASSIRPIQGTEAFF.

Comment on this clone: The sample holds other DNA sequences that translate to the same CDR3. This chain links TRBV9 with TRBJ2-1, with 10 bases aligning to TRBD1. Germline V lookup: CDR1 SGDLS, CDR2 YYNGEE. CDR3 length: 15 residues. V was clipped by 4 bases and J by 7 bases; unmatched bases: 8. The CDR3 sequence is CASSLGQGGFNEQFF. CDR3 bases: TGTGCCAGCAGCCTTGGACAGGGGGGATTTAATGAGCAGTTCTTC.

As for this clone: The junction departs from the called germline gene at one end, perhaps through a read error. The sample holds other DNA sequences that translate to the same CDR3. The chain couples TRBV7-6 to TRBJ1-1, with D perhaps TRBD1 (5 bases). The germline V gene has CDR1 SGHVS and CDR2 FNYEAQ. CDR3 size: 12 residues. In DNA form, the CDR3 reads TGTGCCAGCAGCTTCACGGGGACTGAAGCCTTCTTT. Translating it yields CASSFTGTEAFF.

The chain combines TRBV15 with TRBJ2-7, with TRBD1 as a possible D gene (6 bases). Trimming took off 0 bases at V and 4 bases at J, with 16 bases between the two ends. There are 16 residues in the CDR3. Germline V gives CDR1 LNHNV, CDR2 YYDKDF (reference sequence). For the CDR3, the DNA is TGTGCCACCAGCAGAGACCCCCAGGGGAAGGGGTACGAGCAGTACTTC. Its translation: CATSRDPQGKGYEQYF. Drawing the rest from reference TRBV15 and TRBJ2-7, the complete variable domain is DAMVIQNPRYQVTQFGKPVTLSCSQTLNHNVMYWYQQKSSQAPKLLFHYYDKDFNNEADTPDNFQSRRPNTSFCFLDIRSPGLGDTAMYLCATSRDPQGKGYEQYFGPGTRLTVT.

The chain joins TRBV27 to TRBJ1-6; D gene ambiguous. Trimming left V 7 bases short and J 3 bases short, with 7 bases between. CDR3 length equals 13 residues. From germline, CDR1 is MNHEY and CDR2 SMNVEV (reference sequence). Written as DNA, the CDR3 is TGTGCCAGCACCTGGGGCTATAATTCACCCCTCCACTTT. This gives the protein CASTWGYNSPLHF.

This rearrangement joins TRBV4-1 to TRBJ1-1; D might be TRBD1 (5 bases). The CDR3 runs 14 residues. With 3 bases removed from V and 6 bases from J, the gap between germline ends came to 14 bases. CDR1 MGHRA and CDR2 YSYEKL come from the germline V gene. The CDR3 loop reads CASSQGVLRPEAFF. The CDR3 bases are TGCGCCAGCAGCCAGGGGGTATTACGCCCTGAAGCTTTCTTT.

V gene TRBV5-4 combines with J gene TRBJ2-7; D may correspond to TRBD1 or TRBD2 (5 bases each). V was shortened by 4 bases and J by 1 base, with 18 bases between the two germline ends. CDR1 and CDR2 from the germline V gene are SGHNT and YYREEE (reference sequence). The CDR3 sequence is 16 residues long. The CDR3 loop reads CASSRDPGSQSYEQYF. In DNA, the CDR3 is TGTGCCAGCAGCCGGGACCCGGGCAGCCAGTCCTACGAGCAGTACTTC.

This chain connects TRBV25-1 to TRBJ2-2; 9 bases align to TRBD2. This CDR3 has 14 residues. Germline V gene sequence: CDR1 MGHDK, CDR2 SYGVNS. Losses at the gene ends were 3 bases for V and 10 bases for J; bases not matched to a gene: 6. CDR3 coding DNA: TGTGCCAGCAGTGATAGCGGGGGCCTGCTGGAGCTGTTTTTT. Translation: CASSDSGGLLELFF. The whole variable domain, filled in from reference TRBV25-1 and TRBJ2-2, reads EADIYQTPRYLVIGTGKKITLECSQTMGHDKMYWYQQDPGMELHLIHYSYGVNSTEKGDLSSESTVSRIRTEHFPLTLESARPSHTSQYLCASSDSGGLLELFFGEGSRLTVL.

This clone came up once. The chain employs TRBV7-2 and TRBJ2-5; D is perhaps TRBD1 (5 bases). Trimming shortened V by 4 bases and J by 2 bases, and 14 bases separated the two germline ends. The CDR3 extends over 15 amino acids. Germline lookup yields CDR1 SGHTA and CDR2 FQGNSA. CDR3 nucleotide sequence: TGTGCCAGCAGCTCTTATAAGACAGCTCAAGAGACCCAGTACTTC. This encodes CASSSYKTAQETQYF.

J is TRBJ2-5 and V is TRBV15; the D is unclear. Per germline, CDR1 LNHNV and CDR2 YYDKDF (reference sequence). The CDR3 length is 14 residues. Trimming pared 0 bases from V and 1 base from J, leaving 6 bases between. The CDR3 is CATSRDTTQETQYF. Written as DNA, the CDR3 is TGTGCCACCAGCAGAGATACAACCCAAGAGACCCAGTACTTC.

This chain connects TRBV7-2 to TRBJ2-3, with 7 bases aligning to TRBD2. The trim removed 1 base at V and 1 base at J, leaving 5 bases unmatched. The CDR3 covers 16 residues. Germline V CDR1 and CDR2: SGHTA, FQGNSA. The CDR3 loop reads CASSLGPTSRTDTQYF. The CDR3 region has the DNA TGTGCCAGCAGCTTAGGTCCGACTAGCCGCACAGATACGCAGTATTTT.

The V call is TRBV27, the J call TRBJ2-3; 10 bases align to TRBD1. The germline gives CDR1 MNHEY, CDR2 SMNVEV (reference sequence). V was pared by 6 bases and J by 1 base, with 7 bases of the junction left unmatched. The CDR3 runs to 16 residues. The CDR3 is CASSPGQGGGTDTQYF. CDR3 DNA: TGTGCCAGCAGCCCTGGACAGGGGGGAGGCACAGATACGCAGTATTTT.

The rearrangement uses TRBV30 and TRBJ1-6; 11 nucleotides line up with TRBD1. The CDR3 loop spans 17 amino acids. Germline V CDR1 and CDR2: GTSNPN, SVGIG (reference sequence). V lost 4 bases to trimming and J lost 4 bases; unmatched junction nucleotides: 9. The CDR3 sequence: CAWNPGTGGYYNSPLHF. CDR3 nucleotide sequence: TGTGCCTGGAATCCAGGGACAGGGGGATATTATAATTCACCCCTCCACTTT.

The chain couples TRBV10-3 to TRBJ2-2; a possible D gene is TRBD2 (6 bases). Trimming cost V 7 bases and J 8 bases, with 14 bases left between them. The CDR3 spans 13 residues. Germline V gene data show CDR1 as ENHRY and CDR2 as SYGVKD. CDR3 residues: CAITGLQGGELFF. CDR3 sequence (DNA): TGTGCCATCACGGGACTCCAAGGGGGGGAGCTGTTTTTT.

V gene TRBV25-1 combines with J gene TRBJ1-6, with 7 bases identical to TRBD1. The CDR3 extends over 15 amino acids. From germline, CDR1 is MGHDK and CDR2 SYGVNS. J gave up 5 bases and V 5 bases, and 6 bases lay outside the gene matches. The CDR3 region is CASSKIDRDNSPLHF. CDR3 in DNA: TGTGCCAGCAGTAAGATTGACAGGGATAATTCACCCCTCCACTTT.